This is a list of T cell receptor beta chains from one sample in a study of blood T cell repertoires in COVID-19. Using immunoSEQ multiplex PCR, the repertoire was profiled, and TCRdb retains in-frame clones only, with some absent. This sample carries roughly 60,000 clones, approximately 82% of them seen once, and the ten largest clones take about 3.4%. The sequencing sample was made of peripheral blood. These receptors were collected from a man in his sixties with acute or convalescent COVID-19. CDR3s leave out the opening cysteine and the closing phenylalanine or tryptophan.

v_call	j_call	cdr3_aa
TRBV7-9	TRBJ1-1	ASSSQGNTEAF
TRBV7-9	TRBJ2-2	ASSSNYDGELF
TRBV21-1	TRBJ1-2	ASSLPEQGRYGYT
TRBV6-5	TRBJ1-6	ATLVRAGGNSPLH
TRBV5-8	TRBJ1-4	ASSRGGRSNEKLF
TRBV28	TRBJ1-1	ASSLGSGKTEAF
TRBV19	TRBJ1-1	ASSIAGDTLEAF
TRBV10-3	TRBJ2-7	AISGVRLTGEQY
TRBV6-5	TRBJ2-7	ASRRDRGSEQY
TRBV7-2	TRBJ2-5	ASSRGNEETQY
TRBV27	TRBJ2-7	ASKQTGAPHYEQY
TRBV27	TRBJ1-2	ASSLIGQPLDGYT
TRBV5-1	TRBJ2-1	ASSAATSGGYNEQF
TRBV7-8	TRBJ1-1	ASSPGLSTEAF
TRBV2	TRBJ1-4	ASSVKGLPAKLF
TRBV25-1	TRBJ2-1	ASSKSSYNEQF
TRBV11-2	TRBJ2-3	ASSPLRGLTDTQY
TRBV5-4	TRBJ2-1	ASSFPTDSYNEQF
TRBV19	TRBJ1-5	ASSFQGEWPQH
TRBV27	TRBJ1-6	ASSLGGGAGFGSPLH
TRBV24-1	TRBJ2-5	ATSDSRKETQY
TRBV5-4	TRBJ1-4	ASSSQGADEKLF
TRBV18	TRBJ1-2	ASSPSVDNGYGYT